Described below is a single TCR beta chain sequence and its context. The CDR3 loop spans 19 amino acids. Deletions cut 0 bases from V and 0 bases from J, with 18 bases between. The germline gives CDR1 LGHDT, CDR2 YNNKEL (reference sequence). How the authors handled the data: Amplification with reference gene primers provided the estimates of nucleated cell counts. Generated by immunoSEQ multiplex PCR, the TCRdb table keeps only in-frame clones and is missing some. That table is the source of V, J and clone size, and D and trimming were worked out from the DNA. This sample yields around 200,000 clones, of which 75% to 90% are seen a single time; about 1.1% belongs to the top ten. These data are taken from a study of blood T cell repertoires in COVID-19. Whole-study context: Material from acute and convalescent COVID-19 was sourced from the United States, Italy and Spain.

The sequence came from a man between 25 and 39 years old with acute or convalescent COVID-19. The chain recombines TRBV3-1 (or the pseudogene TRBV3-2) with TRBJ2-4; the D gene is possibly TRBD2 (7 bases). Sequenced sample: peripheral blood. CDR3 sequence (DNA): TGTGCCAGCAGCCAAGATCCCGACGGGGGGCTACTAGCCAAAAACATTCAGTACTTC. Translation gives CASSQDPDGGLLAKNIQYF.